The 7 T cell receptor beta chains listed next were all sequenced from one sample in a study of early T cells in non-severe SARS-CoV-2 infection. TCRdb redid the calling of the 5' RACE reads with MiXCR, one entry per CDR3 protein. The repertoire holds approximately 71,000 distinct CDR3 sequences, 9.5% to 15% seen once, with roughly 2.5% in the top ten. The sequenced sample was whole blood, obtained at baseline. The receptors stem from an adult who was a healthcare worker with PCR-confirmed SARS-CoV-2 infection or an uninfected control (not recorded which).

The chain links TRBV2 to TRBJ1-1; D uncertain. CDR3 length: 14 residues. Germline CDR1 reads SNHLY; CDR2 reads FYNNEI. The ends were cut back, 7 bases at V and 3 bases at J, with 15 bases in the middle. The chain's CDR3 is CASKPGRAYTEAFF. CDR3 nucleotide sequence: TGTGCCAGCAAACCGGGGAGGGCCTACACTGAAGCTTTCTTT.

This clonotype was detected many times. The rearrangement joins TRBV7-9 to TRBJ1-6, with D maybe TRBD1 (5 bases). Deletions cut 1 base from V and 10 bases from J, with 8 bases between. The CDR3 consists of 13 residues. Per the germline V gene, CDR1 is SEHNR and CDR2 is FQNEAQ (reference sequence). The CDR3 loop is CASSLGAGSPLHF. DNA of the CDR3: TGTGCCAGCAGCTTAGGAGCAGGGTCACCCCTCCACTTT.

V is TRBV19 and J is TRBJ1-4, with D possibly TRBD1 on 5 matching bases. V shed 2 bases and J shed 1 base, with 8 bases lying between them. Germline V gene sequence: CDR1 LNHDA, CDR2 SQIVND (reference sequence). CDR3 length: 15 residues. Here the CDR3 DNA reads TGTGCCAGTAGTATACTGGGGGAAACTAATGAAAAACTGTTTTTT. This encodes CASSILGETNEKLFF.

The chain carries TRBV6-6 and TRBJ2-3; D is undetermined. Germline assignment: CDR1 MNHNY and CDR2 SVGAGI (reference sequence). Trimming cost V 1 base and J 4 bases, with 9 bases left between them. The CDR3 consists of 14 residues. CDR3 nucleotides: TGTGCCAGCAGTTACTTCTCTCCCTCAGATACGCAGTATTTT. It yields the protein CASSYFSPSDTQYF.

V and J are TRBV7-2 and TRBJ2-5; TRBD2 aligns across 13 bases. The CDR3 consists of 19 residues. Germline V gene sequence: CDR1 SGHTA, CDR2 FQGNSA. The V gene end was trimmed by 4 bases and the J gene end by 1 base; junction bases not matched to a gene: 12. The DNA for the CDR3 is TGTGCCAGCAGCTATATAGCTAGAGGACTAGCGGGGGCCCAAGAGACCCAGTACTTC. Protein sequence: CASSYIARGLAGAQETQYF. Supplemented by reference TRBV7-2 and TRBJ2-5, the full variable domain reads GAGVSQSPSNKVTEKGKDVELRCDPISGHTALYWYRQSLGQGLEFLIYFQGNSAPDKSGLPSDRFSAERTGGSVSTLTIQRTQQEDSAVYLCASSYIARGLAGAQETQYFGPGTRLLVL.

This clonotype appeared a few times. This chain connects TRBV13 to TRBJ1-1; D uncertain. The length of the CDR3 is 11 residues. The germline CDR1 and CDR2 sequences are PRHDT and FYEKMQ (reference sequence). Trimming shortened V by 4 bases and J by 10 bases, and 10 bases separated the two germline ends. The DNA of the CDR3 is TGTGCCAGCAGCTCCGGGGTAGGAGCTTTCTTT. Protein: CASSSGVGAFF.

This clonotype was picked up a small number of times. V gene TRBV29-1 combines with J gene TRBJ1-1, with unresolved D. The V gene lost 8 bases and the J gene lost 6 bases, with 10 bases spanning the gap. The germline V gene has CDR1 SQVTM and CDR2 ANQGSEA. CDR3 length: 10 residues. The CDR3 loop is CSFRTSEAFF. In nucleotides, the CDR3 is TGCAGCTTCCGAACCTCTGAAGCTTTCTTT.